This record looks at one T cell receptor (beta chain) sequence and its context. Assay used: immunoSEQ multiplex PCR; TCRdb lists only in-frame clones, some missing. The table shows 150,000 or so clones, with approximately 86% occurring only once. This specimen comes from a study of control samples from healthy donors and cancer patients. Trimming left V 5 bases short and J 5 bases short, with 16 bases between. Germline V gene sequence: CDR1 SEHNR, CDR2 FQNEAQ (reference sequence). The CDR3 has 14 amino acids. This TCR came from a woman in her 30s in good health. Sequenced material: blood. The chain carries TRBV7-9 and TRBJ2-7; D perhaps matches TRBD1 (6 bases). CDR3 sequence: CASSLGDKPHEQYF. The CDR3 DNA reads as TGTGCCAGCAGCCTCGGGGACAAGCCTCACGAGCAGTACTTC.